This TCR beta chain was sequenced for a study of regulatory T cells in long-lasting Graves disease. About the research overall: The study counted Graves' disease as persistent given over 5 years of antithyroid drugs and positive TSH receptor antibodies.

As for time point: persistent/refractory GD, antithyroid drugs over 5 years with positive TRAb. Isolated PBMC RNA provided the starting material for the TCR library. Patients all came to the study from an endocrinology department in Xi'an, China. V was clipped by 4 bases and J by 8 bases, with 14 bases between them. CDR3 length equals 13 residues. Germline CDR1 is GTSNPN and CDR2 is SVGIG (reference sequence). Construction of TCR beta libraries relied on iRepertoire HTBI primers and on Arm-PCR targeting CDR3 regions. TCRdb independently ran MiXCR on the multiplex PCR reads; one entry per CDR3 protein. The sample yields 700,000 or so distinct CDR3 sequences, roughly 30% seen once. Points on this clonotype: Its antigen is not known.

The study's findings and limits: Favored usage of TRBV28, TRBJ1-2 and TRBJ2-5 was recorded in persistent disease. Accuracy may have suffered from the small sample size.

The source material was peripheral blood mononuclear cells (PBMCs), sampled when the disease was refractory, from a patient treated with antithyroid drugs. This TCR derives from a female donor with Graves disease. This chain joins TRBV30 and TRBJ2-2; D gene unclear. This CDR3 is CAWTGNPGGELFF. In DNA, the CDR3 is TGTGCCTGGACCGGCAACCCCGGTGGGGAGCTGTTTTTT.